This T cell receptor (beta chain) stems from a study of T cell responses to AZD1222 COVID-19 vaccine. Data came from immunoSEQ multiplex PCR; TCRdb stores just in-frame clones and leaves some out. The data contain 90,000 to 150,000 clones, roughly 86% of them singletons. The CDR3 is 16 residues long. The V gene's germline CDR1 is KGHDR and CDR2 SFDVKD. The V gene end was trimmed by 2 bases and the J gene end by 7 bases; junction bases not matched to a gene: 12. General observations from the study: Clonal diversity may have been underestimated, and the donors were mostly white British, with more females than males.

This clone was counted a few times. Antigen unknown. The material sequenced was peripheral blood, taken 28 days after the second AZD1222 dose. The chain recombines TRBV24-1 with TRBJ2-7, with 8 bases fitting TRBD2. This sequence originates from an adult who received the AZD1222 COVID-19 vaccine. The CDR3 nucleotides read TGTGCCACCAGTGATTCCGGGGGGGGGGCAATAGGTGAGCAGTACTTC. Its translation: CATSDSGGGAIGEQYF.